There are a few counts of the clone carrying this T cell receptor (beta chain). The data originate from a study of identical twins. TCRdb processed the 5' RACE reads anew with MiXCR; each CDR3 protein has one entry. The repertoire holds a few hundred thousand distinct CDR3 sequences, with more than 13% as singletons. J gave up 1 base and V 4 bases, and 8 bases lay outside the gene matches. Germline CDR1 is MNHEY and CDR2 is SVGAGI. This CDR3 is 17 amino acids long. This sample also appeared in a second study, on yellow fever vaccine responses in identical twins.

This clonotype was sampled from a woman under 30 in good health. The rearrangement uses TRBV6-5 and TRBJ2-5, with 11 positions matching TRBD2. The sequencing sample was made of CD4+ T cells sorted from blood. As DNA, the CDR3 is TGTGCCAGCAGTTCTCCTGGGGGACTAGCGGCCCAAGAGACCCAGTACTTC. It specifies CASSSPGGLAAQETQYF.